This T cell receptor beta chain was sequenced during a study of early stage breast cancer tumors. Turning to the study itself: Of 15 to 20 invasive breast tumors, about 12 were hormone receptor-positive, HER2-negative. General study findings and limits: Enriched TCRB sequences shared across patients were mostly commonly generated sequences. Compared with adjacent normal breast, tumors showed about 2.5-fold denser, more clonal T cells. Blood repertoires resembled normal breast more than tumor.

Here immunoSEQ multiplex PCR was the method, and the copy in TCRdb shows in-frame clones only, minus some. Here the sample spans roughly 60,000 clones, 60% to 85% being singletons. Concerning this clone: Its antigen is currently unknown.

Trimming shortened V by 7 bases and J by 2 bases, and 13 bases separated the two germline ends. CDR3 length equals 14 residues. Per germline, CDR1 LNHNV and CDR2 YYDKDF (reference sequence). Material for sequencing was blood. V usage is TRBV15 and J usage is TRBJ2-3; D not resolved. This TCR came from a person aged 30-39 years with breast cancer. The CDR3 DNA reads TGTGCCACCACTTGGGCCGGAACCACAGATACGCAGTATTTT. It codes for CATTWAGTTDTQYF. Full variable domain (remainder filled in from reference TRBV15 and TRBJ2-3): DAMVIQNPRYQVTQFGKPVTLSCSQTLNHNVMYWYQQKSSQAPKLLFHYYDKDFNNEADTPDNFQSRRPNTSFCFLDIRSPGLGDTAMYLCATTWAGTTDTQYFGPGTRLTVL.